This paragraph reports one T cell receptor (beta chain). Its antigen is not known. These data come from a study of vaccination and CD4 T cells after COVID-19. Sequencing of the DNA from cultured CD4+ T cells was carried out with the Oncomine TCR Beta short-read assay. TCRdb re-derived calls from the PCR reads in MiXCR, one entry per CDR3 protein. The data hold over 14,000 distinct CDR3 sequences, with roughly 50% observed a single time. This CDR3 has 13 amino acids. Per germline, CDR1 SGHAT and CDR2 FQNNGV. V lost 5 bases and J 4 bases, leaving 11 bases between the germline ends. The treatment: roughly 10-day PBMC culture with coronavirus spike peptide pools or control peptides (ViraFEST assay).

The TCR originated in a human donor who had recovered from COVID-19. V is TRBV11-2 and J is TRBJ1-1; D not resolved. Specimen: CD4+ T cells from blood, cultured in vitro. CDR3 nucleotide sequence: TGTGCCAGCAGCCCGCCGGTAATCACTGAAGCTTTCTTT. Protein sequence: CASSPPVITEAFF.